This T cell receptor (beta chain) appears in the sequencing data of a study of technical replicates of blood from several donors. The germline V gene has CDR1 LGHNT and CDR2 FRNRAP. The CDR3 is 21 amino acids. Deletions cut 1 base from V and 2 bases from J, with 28 bases between. TCRdb's copy holds only in-frame clones and misses some; the assay was immunoSEQ multiplex PCR. The top ten hold about 0.38% of the sample, which has approximately 79,000 clones, 80% to 95% seen once. V gene TRBV12-5 combines with J gene TRBJ2-3; possible D gene TRBD1, 5 bases. The source is a human donor in good health. The sequencing sample was made of T cells isolated from PBMCs. The CDR3 spells CASGLARSSGPLWGYTDTQYF. For the CDR3, the DNA is TGTGCTAGTGGTTTGGCTCGAAGTTCCGGGCCCCTATGGGGCTACACAGATACGCAGTATTTT.